The 26 T cell receptor beta chains reported below all come from one sample, sequenced in a study of blood T cell repertoires in COVID-19. The protocol was immunoSEQ multiplex PCR, while the TCRdb copy is restricted to in-frame clones and leaves out a portion. The sample lists approximately 260,000 clones; 86% were seen once. Sequencing used peripheral blood. The receptors were sampled from a man aged 18 to 29 with active or convalescent COVID-19.

The chain joins TRBV2 to TRBJ2-1; TRBD2 is a possible D gene (5 bases). Deletions cut 1 base from V and 4 bases from J, with 8 bases between. CDR1 and CDR2 from the germline V gene are SNHLY and FYNNEI. The CDR3 covers 14 residues. The CDR3: CASSEVLAYNEQFF. Written as DNA, the CDR3 is TGTGCCAGCAGTGAAGTCCTAGCTTACAATGAGCAGTTCTTC.

The chain carries TRBV6-5 and TRBJ2-1; TRBD2 agrees at 9 bases. There are 14 residues in the CDR3. V gave up 3 bases and J gave up 9 bases; unmatched junction bases: 6. Germline V lookup: CDR1 MNHEY, CDR2 SVGAGI. CDR3 sequence: CASSYRRGGSEQFF. The DNA for the CDR3 is TGTGCCAGCAGTTATAGGCGGGGGGGAAGTGAGCAGTTCTTC.

The gene calls are TRBV5-1 and TRBJ2-7, with D maybe TRBD1 (6 bases). The germline V and J ends were trimmed by 2 bases and 6 bases, with 15 bases remaining between them. The CDR3 covers 14 residues. CDR1 is SGHRS, CDR2 YFSETQ, per germline. CDR3 in DNA: TGCGCCAGCAGCTTTCGACAGGCCAGAGGCGAGCAGTACTTC. Residues: CASSFRQARGEQYF.

This chain connects TRBV3-1 (or the pseudogene TRBV3-2) to TRBJ1-1; D uncertain. The CDR3 has 15 residues. The V end was cut by 0 bases, the J end by 3 bases, with 11 bases between. From germline, CDR1 is LGHDT and CDR2 YNNKEL (reference sequence). The CDR3 here is CASSQEANLDTEAFF. The CDR3 nucleotides read TGTGCCAGCAGCCAAGAGGCAAATTTGGACACTGAAGCTTTCTTT.

The chain recombines TRBV5-4 with TRBJ1-6, with D maybe TRBD1 (6 bases). V was trimmed by 4 bases and J by 6 bases, leaving 17 bases between them. The CDR3 covers 16 residues. Per germline, CDR1 SGHNT and CDR2 YYREEE (reference sequence). CDR3 loop: CASSVQGGGPNSPLHF. CDR3 coding DNA: TGTGCCAGCAGCGTGCAAGGGGGAGGGCCTAATTCACCCCTCCACTTT.

The chain links TRBV23-1 to TRBJ2-5; 8 bases are a match to TRBD1. TRBV23-1 is an open reading frame whose function is uncertain. The CDR3 runs 14 residues. V gave up 8 bases and J gave up 5 bases; unmatched junction bases: 10. The CDR3, as DNA: TGCGCCAGCTGGAACCAAAACAGGGGGGAGACCCAGTACTTC. It codes for CASWNQNRGETQYF.

This clone was counted at least ten times. At the DNA level, this CDR3 is encoded by other sequences in the same sample as well. The chain combines TRBV10-1 with TRBJ2-1; no definite D call. V dropped 2 bases and J dropped 0 bases, with 8 bases sitting between them. CDR3 length: 15 residues. Germline V gene sequence: CDR1 WNHNN, CDR2 SYGVQD (reference sequence). This CDR3 is CASSEGRSSYNEQFF. DNA of the CDR3: TGCGCCAGCAGTGAGGGGCGAAGCTCCTACAATGAGCAGTTCTTC.

The CDR3 is CASSQNPGLALNEQFF. In nucleotides, the CDR3 is TGTGCCAGCAGCCAAAACCCCGGACTAGCCCTTAATGAGCAGTTCTTC. The rearrangement joins TRBV4-2 to TRBJ2-1, with 8 bases matching TRBD2. The CDR3 is 16 amino acids. The germline gives CDR1 LGHNA, CDR2 YNFKEQ. The J segment lost 7 bases and the V segment lost 2 bases, leaving 10 bases of the junction unmatched.

The chain combines TRBV5-4 with TRBJ2-7; TRBD1 aligns across 7 bases. V dropped 3 bases and J dropped 3; count of bases not matched to a gene: 6. This CDR3 is 14 amino acids long. CDR1 SGHNT and CDR2 YYREEE come from the germline V gene (reference sequence). The CDR3: CASSSTGYLYEQYF. DNA of the CDR3: TGTGCCAGCAGCTCGACAGGGTATCTCTACGAGCAGTACTTC.

This chain links TRBV7-3 with TRBJ2-7; TRBD2 agrees at 8 bases. The V gene end was trimmed by 4 bases and the J gene end by 3 bases; junction bases not matched to a gene: 11. Germline assignment: CDR1 SGHTA and CDR2 FQGTGA. This CDR3 region has 16 residues. The DNA of the CDR3 is TGTGCCAGCAGCTCACTGACTAGCGTTACCCACTACGAGCAGTACTTC. This sequence encodes CASSSLTSVTHYEQYF.

The V and J genes are TRBV19 and TRBJ2-1, with TRBD2 matching 8 bases. Looked up from germline, CDR1 is LNHDA and CDR2 is SQIVND (reference sequence). The CDR3 length is 15 residues. V lost 4 bases, J lost 5 bases, and 7 bases stayed unmatched. The CDR3 loop is CASSRGSGTNNEQFF. The CDR3 DNA is TGTGCCAGTAGTAGGGGTAGCGGGACTAACAATGAGCAGTTCTTC.

The chain uses TRBV7-2 and TRBJ1-5; D gene ambiguous. CDR1 and CDR2 (germline): SGHTA, FQGNSA. Trimming pared 2 bases from V and 6 bases from J, leaving 5 bases between. This CDR3 is 12 amino acids long. The CDR3: CASSLRGQPQHF. The DNA for the CDR3 is TGTGCCAGCAGCTTAAGAGGTCAGCCCCAGCATTTT.

The V call is TRBV5-1, the J call TRBJ2-7; 9 nucleotides agree with TRBD1. Germline loops: CDR1 SGHRS, CDR2 YFSETQ. This CDR3 comprises 14 residues. Trimming cost V 4 bases and J 9 bases; bases outside gene matches: 11. CDR3 nucleotides: TGCGCCAGCAGCCCAGGGGACAGGGACGTGGGGCAGTACTTC. Translated: CASSPGDRDVGQYF.

The CDR3 DNA follows: TGTGCCAGCAGTTACACGACATTCTCTGGAAACACCATATATTTT. This codes for CASSYTTFSGNTIYF. V and J are TRBV6-6 and TRBJ1-3; D is uncertain. Trimming pared 2 bases from V and 0 bases from J, leaving 8 bases between. The CDR3 consists of 15 residues. Per the germline V gene, CDR1 is MNHNY and CDR2 is SVGAGI (reference sequence).

V and J are TRBV13 and TRBJ2-2; 12 bases match TRBD2. The CDR3 extends over 15 amino acids. V lost 5 bases to trimming and J lost 8 bases; unmatched junction nucleotides: 6. In germline, CDR1 is PRHDT, CDR2 FYEKMQ (reference sequence). CDR3 nucleotides: TGTGCCAGCAGCCCCGGGACTAGCGGGCTAGGGGAGCTGTTTTTT. This translates into CASSPGTSGLGELFF.

This chain uses TRBV11-1 with TRBJ2-7, with D perhaps matching TRBD1 (5 bases). The germline V gene encodes CDR1 SGHAT and CDR2 FQDESV (reference sequence). Trimming pared 5 bases from V and 4 bases from J, leaving 9 bases between. This CDR3 has 12 amino acids. This chain's CDR3 is CASSMTVYEQYF. CDR3 sequence (DNA): TGTGCCAGCAGCATGACAGTTTACGAGCAGTACTTC.

This chain connects TRBV19 to TRBJ1-2; unclear D gene. The germline gives CDR1 LNHDA, CDR2 SQIVND (reference sequence). The CDR3 covers 14 residues. V gave up 6 bases and J gave up 4 bases, with 15 bases separating them. The CDR3 DNA is TGTGCCAGTAGCACTCTCGATCAATCCTATGGCTACACCTTC. Translating gives CASSTLDQSYGYTF. Full variable domain (outside the CDR3, taken from reference TRBV19 and TRBJ1-2): DGGITQSPKYLFRKEGQNVTLSCEQNLNHDAMYWYRQDPGQGLRLIYYSQIVNDFQKGDIAEGYSVSREKKESFPLTVTSAQKNPTAFYLCASSTLDQSYGYTFGSGTRLTVV.

The chain is built from TRBV2 and TRBJ2-2; TRBD1 agrees at 7 bases. Germline V gene lookup returns CDR1 SNHLY and CDR2 FYNNEI. The CDR3 spans 17 residues. V dropped 6 bases and J dropped 5; count of bases not matched to a gene: 15. In nucleotides, the CDR3 is TGTGCCAGCAGGAATAGACAGGGCCTACTAATTACCGGGGAGCTGTTTTTT. This translates into CASRNRQGLLITGELFF.

CDR3: CASSLFRTETPRGNTIYF. The CDR3 region has the DNA TGTGCCAGTAGCCTATTTAGGACAGAGACACCCCGGGGAAACACCATATATTTT. V gene TRBV19 combines with J gene TRBJ1-3, with a possible D match to TRBD1 (6 bases). The V end lost 6 bases, the J end lost 4 bases, and 25 bases lay between the germline ends. There are 18 residues in the CDR3. Germline-derived CDR1 and CDR2 are LNHDA and SQIVND (reference sequence). The full variable domain, completed using reference TRBV19 and TRBJ1-3, is DGGITQSPKYLFRKEGQNVTLSCEQNLNHDAMYWYRQDPGQGLRLIYYSQIVNDFQKGDIAEGYSVSREKKESFPLTVTSAQKNPTAFYLCASSLFRTETPRGNTIYFGEGSWLTVV.

The CDR3 reads CATSRTGAGVSNEQFF. In DNA form, the CDR3 reads TGTGCCACCAGCAGAACCGGGGCGGGAGTAAGCAATGAGCAGTTCTTC. This chain connects TRBV15 to TRBJ2-1; TRBD2 matches at 7 bases. V lost 2 bases to trimming and J lost 6 bases; unmatched junction nucleotides: 10. Germline V CDR1 and CDR2: LNHNV, YYDKDF (reference sequence). CDR3 size: 16 residues.

The rearrangement uses TRBV7-9 and TRBJ2-3; 16 bases are a match to TRBD2. The germline V gene encodes CDR1 SEHNR and CDR2 FQNEAQ (reference sequence). With V trimmed by 3 bases and J by 1 base, 7 bases remained unmatched. The CDR3 runs 19 residues. The CDR3 loop reads CASSFGTSGGVGGTDTQYF. The CDR3 DNA sequence: TGTGCCAGCAGCTTCGGGACTAGCGGGGGGGTAGGCGGCACAGATACGCAGTATTTT.

This chain links TRBV6-2 or TRBV6-3 with TRBJ2-7, with 10 bases lining up with TRBD2. The CDR3 contains 15 residues. V lost 5 bases to trimming and J lost 4 bases; unmatched junction nucleotides: 8. CDR1 and CDR2 (germline): MNHEY, SVGEGT. CDR3 DNA sequence: TGTGCCAGCAGTGTTGGACTAGCGGTAAAATACGAGCAGTACTTC. It specifies CASSVGLAVKYEQYF.

V usage is TRBV5-4 and J usage is TRBJ1-2, with D tentatively TRBD1 (6 bases). CDR3 length equals 14 residues. V was clipped by 0 bases and J by 4 bases, with 10 bases between them. Germline assignment: CDR1 SGHNT and CDR2 YYREEE (reference sequence). The DNA of the CDR3 is TGTGCCAGCAGCTTGGCCTCAGGGGTCTATGGCTACACCTTC. Translated, it gives CASSLASGVYGYTF. Full variable domain (missing parts from reference TRBV5-4 and TRBJ1-2): ETGVTQSPTHLIKTRGQQVTLRCSSQSGHNTVSWYQQALGQGPQFIFQYYREEENGRGNFPPRFSGLQFPNYSSELNVNALELDDSALYLCASSLASGVYGYTFGSGTRLTVV.

This rearrangement joins TRBV12-3 or TRBV12-4 to TRBJ1-1; D unclear. Deletions cut 7 bases from V and 10 bases from J, with 16 bases between. This CDR3 comprises 12 residues. The CDR3 DNA reads TGTGCCAGCAAGAGAGGTGATTGGGTAGCTTTCTTT. It codes for CASKRGDWVAFF.

The chain has TRBV28 and TRBJ2-7; 8 bases line up with TRBD1. Germline V gene lookup returns CDR1 MDHEN and CDR2 SYDVKM. With 5 bases clipped from V and 3 bases from J, the junction kept 6 bases outside the gene matches. The CDR3 totals 14 residues. The CDR3 coding sequence is TGTGCCAGCAGTCCACAGGGGGACATCTACGAGCAGTACTTC. Protein: CASSPQGDIYEQYF.

The V gene is TRBV27, the J gene TRBJ2-1; a weak D match, TRBD2 (5 bases). The CDR3 covers 13 residues. Germline V gives CDR1 MNHEY, CDR2 SMNVEV (reference sequence). V gave up 6 bases and J gave up 11 bases, with 17 bases separating them. The CDR3 sequence: CASRGGLSRKQFF. In nucleotides, the CDR3 is TGTGCCAGCAGAGGAGGCCTCTCTCGAAAGCAGTTCTTC.